The T cell receptor (beta chain) described here comes from a study of vaccination and CD4 T cells after COVID-19. Study context: Post-diagnosis, post-COVID samples were collected after a median roughly 100 days, ranging 35 to 161. Post-vaccine sampling followed dose two by a median roughly 70 days (range 14 to 241). Broader study findings: Convalescent patients' vaccine-specific clones were spike mono-reactive in 304 of 307 cases.

Treatment specified: roughly ten-day PBMC culture with coronavirus spike peptide pools or control peptides (ViraFEST assay). ViraFEST used peptide pools to expand antigen-specific T cells and subsequently sequenced their TCRs. Sequencing of cultured CD4+ T cell DNA used the Oncomine TCR Beta short-read assay. MiXCR, applied by TCRdb to the PCR reads, yields one record per CDR3 protein. The data contain 6,500 to 10,000 distinct CDR3 sequences, less than 80% of them singletons. Points on this clonotype: What it binds is unknown.

Germline loops: CDR1 SGHVS, CDR2 FNYEAQ. J was trimmed by 6 bases and V by 0 bases; bases with no gene match: 2. The length of the CDR3 is 14 residues. The sequenced sample was cultured CD4+ T cells from blood, obtained after SARS-CoV-2 vaccination. The genes are TRBV7-6 and TRBJ1-1, with 9 bases that match TRBD1. The clonotype was recovered from a human donor with COVID-19. The CDR3 loop is CASSLADRGSEAFF. The CDR3 DNA is TGTGCCAGCAGCTTAGCAGACAGGGGGTCTGAAGCTTTCTTT.